Listed below are T cell receptor beta chains from one sample, sequenced in a study of technical replicates of blood from a few donors. The method was immunoSEQ multiplex PCR; TCRdb's version includes in-frame clones alone and lacks a portion of them. The sample records some 70,000 clones, 88% being singletons. Material: PBMCs. The receptors originated from a human donor in good health. Some clones in this sample may be carry-over from other donors' samples. The CDR3 runs from the conserved cysteine through the conserved F or W. The D gene is left open where the match is weak. Clone sizes are given selectively: once, few, many, or a class where the clone is expanded.

D gene: -; clone size: -; V gene: TRBV6-1; J gene: TRBJ1-6; CDR3 protein: CASSEWSISSYNSPLHF; CDR3 DNA: TGTGCCAGCAGTGAATGGAGTATTAGCTCCTATAATTCACCCCTCCACTTT
D gene: -; clone size: -; V gene: TRBV2; J gene: TRBJ1-2; CDR3 protein: CASSGQTTYGYTF; CDR3 DNA: TGTGCCAGCAGCGGACAGACTACCTATGGCTACACCTTC
D gene: TRBD1; clone size: few; V gene: TRBV29-1; J gene: TRBJ1-1; CDR3 protein: CSVEADRAGAFF; CDR3 DNA: TGCAGCGTTGAAGCTGACAGGGCTGGAGCTTTCTTT
D gene: -; clone size: -; V gene: TRBV5-6; J gene: TRBJ1-3; CDR3 protein: CASSLDSLLSGNTIYF; CDR3 DNA: TGTGCCAGCAGCTTGGACAGCCTATTATCTGGAAACACCATATATTTT
D gene: TRBD1; clone size: -; V gene: TRBV5-1; J gene: TRBJ1-6; CDR3 protein: CASSYLGPGQGNNSPLHF; CDR3 DNA: TGCGCCAGCAGCTACCTCGGCCCGGGACAGGGGAATAATTCACCCCTCCACTTT
D gene: TRBD2; clone size: once; V gene: TRBV5-5; J gene: TRBJ2-2; CDR3 protein: CASSSTSGRNTGELFF; CDR3 DNA: TGTGCCAGCAGCTCGACTAGCGGACGGAACACCGGGGAGCTGTTTTTT
D gene: TRBD2; clone size: -; V gene: TRBV9; J gene: TRBJ2-1; CDR3 protein: CASSVGTSGGAGEQFF; CDR3 DNA: TGTGCCAGCAGCGTAGGAACTAGCGGGGGGGCGGGTGAGCAGTTCTTC
D gene: -; clone size: -; V gene: TRBV21-1; J gene: TRBJ2-7; CDR3 protein: CASSSVLAGREQYF; CDR3 DNA: TGTGCCAGCAGCAGCGTACTAGCGGGGAGGGAGCAGTACTTC
D gene: -; clone size: -; V gene: TRBV5-1; J gene: TRBJ1-6; CDR3 protein: CASSLVQTGGNNSPLHF; CDR3 DNA: TGCGCCAGCAGCTTGGTCCAGACTGGCGGCAATAATTCACCCCTCCACTTT
D gene: -; clone size: once; V gene: TRBV6-5; J gene: TRBJ1-1; CDR3 protein: CASSYSRAVNTEAFF; CDR3 DNA: TGTGCCAGCAGTTACAGCAGGGCCGTGAACACTGAAGCTTTCTTT
D gene: TRBD2; clone size: -; V gene: TRBV6-1; J gene: TRBJ2-5; CDR3 protein: CASSARLAGAQETQYF; CDR3 DNA: TGTGCCAGCAGTGCGCGACTAGCGGGGGCGCAAGAGACCCAGTACTTC
D gene: -; clone size: -; V gene: TRBV7-2; J gene: TRBJ1-6; CDR3 protein: CASSPRQGWDSPLHF; CDR3 DNA: TGTGCCAGCAGCCCCCGTCAGGGATGGGATTCACCCCTCCACTTT
D gene: -; clone size: once; V gene: TRBV5-4; J gene: TRBJ1-1; CDR3 protein: CASSLGAAEAFF; CDR3 DNA: TGTGCCAGCAGCTTGGGCGCCGCTGAAGCTTTCTTT
D gene: TRBD1; clone size: -; V gene: TRBV5-4; J gene: TRBJ2-7; CDR3 protein: CASSSGQGSWYEQYF; CDR3 DNA: TGTGCCAGCAGTTCCGGACAGGGGTCATGGTACGAGCAGTACTTC
D gene: TRBD2; clone size: -; V gene: TRBV2; J gene: TRBJ2-5; CDR3 protein: CASTRGGGAEETQYF; CDR3 DNA: TGTGCCAGCACCCGTGGCGGGGGGGCTGAAGAGACCCAGTACTTC
D gene: TRBD1; clone size: -; V gene: TRBV7-2; J gene: TRBJ2-3; CDR3 protein: CASSSGGAFSTDTQYF; CDR3 DNA: TGTGCCAGCAGCTCAGGGGGAGCGTTTAGCACAGATACGCAGTATTTT
D gene: TRBD2; clone size: -; V gene: TRBV9; J gene: TRBJ2-3; CDR3 protein: CASSTPTSGSTDTQYF; CDR3 DNA: TGTGCCAGCAGCACTCCCACTAGCGGCAGCACAGATACGCAGTATTTT
D gene: -; clone size: -; V gene: TRBV9; J gene: TRBJ2-5; CDR3 protein: CASSVQGYQETQYF; CDR3 DNA: TGTGCCAGCAGCGTACAGGGTTACCAAGAGACCCAGTACTTC
D gene: -; clone size: -; V gene: TRBV7-7; J gene: TRBJ2-1; CDR3 protein: CASSSERGAEQFF; CDR3 DNA: TGTGCCAGCAGCTCAGAGCGTGGGGCTGAGCAGTTCTTC
D gene: -; clone size: -; V gene: TRBV18; J gene: TRBJ2-5; CDR3 protein: CASSMQGPPNPGTQYF; CDR3 DNA: TGTGCCAGCTCAATGCAGGGCCCTCCAAATCCGGGGACCCAGTACTTC
D gene: TRBD2; clone size: -; V gene: TRBV7-2; J gene: TRBJ2-1; CDR3 protein: CASSFSGTSYNEQFF; CDR3 DNA: TGTGCCAGCAGCTTTAGTGGGACTAGTTACAATGAGCAGTTCTTC
D gene: TRBD1; clone size: -; V gene: TRBV7-8; J gene: TRBJ1-1; CDR3 protein: CASSHRQGRNTEAFF; CDR3 DNA: TGTGCCAGCAGCCACCGACAGGGAAGGAACACTGAAGCTTTCTTT
D gene: TRBD1; clone size: -; V gene: TRBV9; J gene: TRBJ1-4; CDR3 protein: CASTEGGQDREKLFF; CDR3 DNA: TGTGCCAGCACCGAGGGGGGACAGGACCGCGAAAAACTGTTTTTT
D gene: TRBD2; clone size: -; V gene: TRBV18; J gene: TRBJ2-3; CDR3 protein: CASLPGLAEGNTQYF; CDR3 DNA: TGTGCCAGCCTCCCAGGACTAGCGGAGGGGAATACGCAGTATTTT
D gene: -; clone size: -; V gene: TRBV6-5; J gene: TRBJ1-6; CDR3 protein: CASSFQTGNNSPLHF; CDR3 DNA: TGTGCCAGCAGTTTCCAGACAGGAAATAATTCACCCCTCCACTTT
D gene: -; clone size: -; V gene: TRBV7-9; J gene: TRBJ2-1; CDR3 protein: CASSPREGREGQFF; CDR3 DNA: TGTGCCAGCAGCCCCCGAGAGGGCCGCGAAGGGCAGTTCTTC
D gene: -; clone size: -; V gene: TRBV6-5; J gene: TRBJ2-3; CDR3 protein: CASSYSGGAGTDTQYF; CDR3 DNA: TGTGCCAGCAGTTACTCGGGGGGGGCCGGCACAGATACGCAGTATTTT
D gene: TRBD1; clone size: -; V gene: TRBV7-2; J gene: TRBJ1-2; CDR3 protein: CASSTGGGNYGYTF; CDR3 DNA: TGTGCCAGCAGTACAGGGGGGGGGAACTATGGCTACACCTTC
D gene: -; clone size: -; V gene: TRBV25-1; J gene: TRBJ2-3; CDR3 protein: CASSEYIAVNTQYF; CDR3 DNA: TGTGCCAGCAGTGAATATATAGCAGTCAATACGCAGTATTTT
D gene: TRBD1; clone size: -; V gene: TRBV6-5; J gene: TRBJ2-3; CDR3 protein: CASRRTGGDTQYF; CDR3 DNA: TGTGCCAGCAGACGGACAGGGGGAGATACGCAGTATTTT
D gene: -; clone size: -; V gene: TRBV2; J gene: TRBJ2-5; CDR3 protein: CASSEDLGGGETQYF; CDR3 DNA: TGTGCCAGCAGTGAGGATTTGGGGGGTGGCGAGACCCAGTACTTC
D gene: TRBD1; clone size: -; V gene: TRBV7-6; J gene: TRBJ2-7; CDR3 protein: CASSRGDRAPEQYF; CDR3 DNA: TGTGCCAGCAGCCGAGGAGACAGGGCTCCCGAGCAGTACTTC
D gene: TRBD1; clone size: -; V gene: TRBV20-1; J gene: TRBJ1-2; CDR3 protein: CSANRGNGYTF; CDR3 DNA: TGCAGTGCTAACAGGGGTAATGGCTACACCTTC
D gene: -; clone size: -; V gene: TRBV4-3; J gene: TRBJ1-6; CDR3 protein: CASSQLLTVSYNSPLHF; CDR3 DNA: TGCGCCAGCAGCCAACTCCTGACAGTTAGCTATAATTCACCCCTCCACTTT
D gene: -; clone size: -; V gene: TRBV19; J gene: TRBJ1-2; CDR3 protein: CASSIDLPGGYTF; CDR3 DNA: TGTGCCAGTAGTATAGATCTCCCAGGTGGCTACACCTTC
D gene: -; clone size: -; V gene: TRBV6-5; J gene: TRBJ2-3; CDR3 protein: CASSAPGTDTQYF; CDR3 DNA: TGTGCCAGCAGTGCTCCGGGGACAGATACGCAGTATTTT
D gene: TRBD2; clone size: few; V gene: TRBV6-5; J gene: TRBJ2-5; CDR3 protein: CASSPGLETETQYF; CDR3 DNA: TGTGCCAGCAGTCCCGGACTAGAGACGGAGACCCAGTACTTC
D gene: -; clone size: once; V gene: TRBV28; J gene: TRBJ1-5; CDR3 protein: CASSSPPRGPQHF; CDR3 DNA: TGTGCCAGCAGTAGCCCCCCACGTGGGCCCCAGCATTTT
D gene: TRBD2; clone size: -; V gene: TRBV13; J gene: TRBJ2-5; CDR3 protein: CASSLVSPFTSGRGEETQYF; CDR3 DNA: TGTGCCAGCAGCTTGGTATCGCCGTTCACTAGCGGGAGAGGAGAAGAGACCCAGTACTTC
D gene: -; clone size: -; V gene: TRBV18; J gene: TRBJ1-5; CDR3 protein: CASSPADQPQHF; CDR3 DNA: TGTGCCAGCTCACCGGCAGATCAGCCCCAGCATTTT
D gene: -; clone size: -; V gene: TRBV29-1; J gene: TRBJ2-7; CDR3 protein: CSVPGTTSYEQYF; CDR3 DNA: TGCAGCGTCCCCGGGACAACCAGCTACGAGCAGTACTTC
D gene: TRBD1; clone size: -; V gene: TRBV2; J gene: TRBJ2-6; CDR3 protein: CASSVQGAFSHNVLTF; CDR3 DNA: TGTGCCAGCAGTGTGCAGGGGGCTTTCTCACACAACGTCCTGACTTTC
D gene: TRBD2; clone size: -; V gene: TRBV9; J gene: TRBJ2-1; CDR3 protein: CASSLRSGSSYNEQFF; CDR3 DNA: TGTGCCAGCAGCCTAAGGAGCGGGAGTTCCTACAATGAGCAGTTCTTC
D gene: TRBD1; clone size: few; V gene: TRBV7-9; J gene: TRBJ1-2; CDR3 protein: CASSTDRDYYGYTF; CDR3 DNA: TGTGCCAGCAGCACGGACAGGGACTACTATGGCTACACCTTC
D gene: -; clone size: -; V gene: TRBV6-4; J gene: TRBJ1-5; CDR3 protein: CASSVSKGESNQPQHF; CDR3 DNA: TGTGCCAGCAGTGTTAGTAAAGGAGAAAGCAATCAGCCCCAGCATTTT
D gene: TRBD2; clone size: -; V gene: TRBV5-1; J gene: TRBJ2-7; CDR3 protein: CASSSRSGNSYEQYF; CDR3 DNA: TGCGCCAGCAGCTCCCGCAGCGGGAACTCCTACGAGCAGTACTTC